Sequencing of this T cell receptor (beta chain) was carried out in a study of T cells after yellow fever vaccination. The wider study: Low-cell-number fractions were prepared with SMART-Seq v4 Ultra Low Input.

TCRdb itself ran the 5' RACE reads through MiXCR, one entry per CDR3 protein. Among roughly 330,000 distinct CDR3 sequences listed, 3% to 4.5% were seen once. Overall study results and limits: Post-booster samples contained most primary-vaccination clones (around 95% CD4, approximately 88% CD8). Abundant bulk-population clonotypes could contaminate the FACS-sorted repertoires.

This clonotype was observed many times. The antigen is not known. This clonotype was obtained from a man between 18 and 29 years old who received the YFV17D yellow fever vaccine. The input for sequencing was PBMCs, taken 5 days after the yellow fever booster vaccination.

DNA for the CDR3: TGTGCCAGCAGCCAAGCTAGCGGGGGGGCCGGTGAGACCCAGTACTTC. Residues: CASSQASGGAGETQYF. V is TRBV7-2 and J is TRBJ2-5, with 12 bases identical to TRBD2. Germline V CDR1 and CDR2: SGHTA, FQGNSA. This CDR3 has 16 amino acids. Trimming removed 5 bases from V and 5 bases from J; junction bases left unmatched: 9.